The source of this TCR beta chain is a study of blood T cell repertoires in COVID-19. Turning to the study itself: Samples of COVID-19 (acute and convalescent) were obtained from the United States, Italy and Spain. T cells, B-cell-depleted T cells, or PBMCs supplied cDNA or gDNA.

The germline V gene has CDR1 SGHVS and CDR2 FQNEAQ. V shed 1 base and J shed 4 bases, with 10 bases lying between them. CDR3 size: 15 residues. TCRdb's table, derived via immunoSEQ multiplex PCR, lists solely in-frame clones and lacks some. The sample lists 95,000 to 110,000 clones; about nine tenths were seen once. The material sequenced was peripheral blood. The TCR sequence derives from a woman aged 25 to 39 with acute or convalescent COVID-19. V is TRBV7-8 and J is TRBJ2-2; a possible D gene is TRBD2 (5 bases). The CDR3 region has the DNA TGTGCCAGCAGCTTAGTTCGGGGAACCACCGGGGAGCTGTTTTTT. Translated, it gives CASSLVRGTTGELFF.